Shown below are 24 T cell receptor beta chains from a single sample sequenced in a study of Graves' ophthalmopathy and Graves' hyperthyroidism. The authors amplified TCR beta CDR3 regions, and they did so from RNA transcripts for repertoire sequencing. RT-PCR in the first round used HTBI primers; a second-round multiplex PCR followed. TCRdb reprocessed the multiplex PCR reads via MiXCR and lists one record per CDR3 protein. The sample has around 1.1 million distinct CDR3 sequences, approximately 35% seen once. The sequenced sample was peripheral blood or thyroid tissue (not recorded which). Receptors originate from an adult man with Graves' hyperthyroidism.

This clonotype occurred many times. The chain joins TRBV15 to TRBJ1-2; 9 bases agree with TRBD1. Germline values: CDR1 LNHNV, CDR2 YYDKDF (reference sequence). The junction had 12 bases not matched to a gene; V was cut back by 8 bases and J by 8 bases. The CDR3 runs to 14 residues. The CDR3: CATGATGGSAGYTF. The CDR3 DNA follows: TGTGCCACCGGGGCGACAGGGGGGTCTGCGGGCTACACCTTC.

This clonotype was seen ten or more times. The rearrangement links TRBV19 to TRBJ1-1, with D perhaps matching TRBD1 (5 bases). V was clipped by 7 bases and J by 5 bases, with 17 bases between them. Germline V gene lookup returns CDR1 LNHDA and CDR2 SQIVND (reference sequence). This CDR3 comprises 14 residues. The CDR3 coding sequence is TGTGCCAGTACCGAAGTTCTAAGGGGAACTGAAGCTTTCTTT. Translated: CASTEVLRGTEAFF.

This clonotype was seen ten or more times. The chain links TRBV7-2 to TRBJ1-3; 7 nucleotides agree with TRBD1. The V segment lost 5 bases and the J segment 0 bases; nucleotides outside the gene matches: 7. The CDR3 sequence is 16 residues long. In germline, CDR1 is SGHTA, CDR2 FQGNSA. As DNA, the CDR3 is TGTGCCAGCAGCAAACAGGGGCCCTACTCTGGAAACACCATATATTTT. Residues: CASSKQGPYSGNTIYF.

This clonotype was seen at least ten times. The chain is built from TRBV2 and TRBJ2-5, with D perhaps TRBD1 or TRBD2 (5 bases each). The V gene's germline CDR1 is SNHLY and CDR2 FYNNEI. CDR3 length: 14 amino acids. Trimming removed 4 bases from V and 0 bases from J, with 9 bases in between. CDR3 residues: CASSGGVYQETQYF. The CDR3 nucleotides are TGTGCCAGCAGTGGAGGGGTCTACCAAGAGACCCAGTACTTC.

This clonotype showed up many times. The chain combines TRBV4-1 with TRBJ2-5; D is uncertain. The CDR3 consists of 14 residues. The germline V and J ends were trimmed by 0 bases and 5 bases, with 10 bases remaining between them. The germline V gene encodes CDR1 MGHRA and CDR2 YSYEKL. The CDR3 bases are TGCGCCAGCAGCCAAGACCGCCCCACGGAGACCCAGTACTTC. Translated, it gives CASSQDRPTETQYF.

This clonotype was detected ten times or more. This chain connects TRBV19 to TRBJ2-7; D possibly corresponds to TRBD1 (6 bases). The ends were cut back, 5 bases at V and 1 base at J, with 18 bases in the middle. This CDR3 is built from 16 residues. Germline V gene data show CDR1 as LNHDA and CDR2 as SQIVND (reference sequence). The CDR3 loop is CASSERSVGASYEQYF. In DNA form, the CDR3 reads TGTGCCAGTAGTGAGCGGTCAGTGGGGGCATCCTACGAGCAGTACTTC.

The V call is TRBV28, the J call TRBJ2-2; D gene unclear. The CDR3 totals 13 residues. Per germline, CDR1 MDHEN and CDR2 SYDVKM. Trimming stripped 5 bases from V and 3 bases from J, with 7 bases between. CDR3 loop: CASSAWDTGELFF. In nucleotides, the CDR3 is TGTGCCAGCAGTGCATGGGACACCGGGGAGCTGTTTTTT.

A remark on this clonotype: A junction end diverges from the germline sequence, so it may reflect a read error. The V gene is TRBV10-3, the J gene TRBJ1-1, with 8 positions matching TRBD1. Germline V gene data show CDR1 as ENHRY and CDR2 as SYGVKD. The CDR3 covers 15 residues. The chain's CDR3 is CASSEARDRGTEAFF. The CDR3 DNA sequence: TGTGCCAGCAGTGAAGCGCGCGACAGGGGCACTGAAGCTTTCTTT.

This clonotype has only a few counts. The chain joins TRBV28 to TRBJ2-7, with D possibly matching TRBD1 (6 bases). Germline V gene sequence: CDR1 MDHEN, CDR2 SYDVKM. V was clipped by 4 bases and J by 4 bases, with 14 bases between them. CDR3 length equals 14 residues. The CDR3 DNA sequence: TGTGCCAGCAGTTCCCCGACAGGCCTATACGAGCAGTACTTC. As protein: CASSSPTGLYEQYF.

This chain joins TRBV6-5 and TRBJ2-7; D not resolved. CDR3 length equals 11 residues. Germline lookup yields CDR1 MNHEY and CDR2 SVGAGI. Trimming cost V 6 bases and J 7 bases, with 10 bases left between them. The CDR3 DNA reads TGTGCCAGCAGGTCTTTGGCGGAGCAGTACTTC. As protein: CASRSLAEQYF.

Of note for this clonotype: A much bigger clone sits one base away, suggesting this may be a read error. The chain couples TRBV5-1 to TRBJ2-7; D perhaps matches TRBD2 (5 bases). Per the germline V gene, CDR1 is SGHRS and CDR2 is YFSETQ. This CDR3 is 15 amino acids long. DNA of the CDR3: TGCGTCAGCAGCCTCGGACTGAGATCCTCCTACGAGCAGTACTTC. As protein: CVSSLGLRSSYEQYF.

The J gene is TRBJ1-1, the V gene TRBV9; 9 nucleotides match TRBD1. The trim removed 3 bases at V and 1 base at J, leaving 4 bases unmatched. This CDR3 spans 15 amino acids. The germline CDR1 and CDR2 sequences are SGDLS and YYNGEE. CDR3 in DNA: TGTGCCAGCAGCGCCAAGGGACAGGGGAACACTGAAGCTTTCTTT. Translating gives CASSAKGQGNTEAFF.

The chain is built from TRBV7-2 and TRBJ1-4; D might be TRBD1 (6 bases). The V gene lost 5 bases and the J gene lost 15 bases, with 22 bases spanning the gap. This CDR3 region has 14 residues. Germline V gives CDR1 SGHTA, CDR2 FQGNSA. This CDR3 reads CASSLQAGANEVFF. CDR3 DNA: TGTGCCAGCAGCCTACAGGCAGGGGCCAATGAGGTGTTTTTT.

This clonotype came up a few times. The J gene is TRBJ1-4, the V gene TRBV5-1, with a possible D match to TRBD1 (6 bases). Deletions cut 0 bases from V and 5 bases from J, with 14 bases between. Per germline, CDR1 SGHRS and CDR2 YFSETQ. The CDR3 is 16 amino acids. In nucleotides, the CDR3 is TGCGCCAGCAGCTTGGGGCTCGGCACAGGGAATGAAAAACTGTTTTTT. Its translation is CASSLGLGTGNEKLFF.

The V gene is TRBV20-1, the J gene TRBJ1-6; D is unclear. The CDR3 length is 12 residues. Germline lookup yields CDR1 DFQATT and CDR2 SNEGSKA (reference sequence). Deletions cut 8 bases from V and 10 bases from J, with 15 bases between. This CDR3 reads CSLDPGVSPLHF. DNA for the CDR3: TGCAGTTTAGATCCGGGAGTATCACCCCTCCACTTT.

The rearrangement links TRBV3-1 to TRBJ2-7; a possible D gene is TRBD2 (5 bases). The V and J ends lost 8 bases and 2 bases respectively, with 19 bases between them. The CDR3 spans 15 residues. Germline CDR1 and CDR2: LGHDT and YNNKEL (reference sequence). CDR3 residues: CASGISRTGTYEQYF. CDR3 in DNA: TGTGCCAGCGGCATCTCCAGGACGGGAACCTACGAGCAGTACTTC.

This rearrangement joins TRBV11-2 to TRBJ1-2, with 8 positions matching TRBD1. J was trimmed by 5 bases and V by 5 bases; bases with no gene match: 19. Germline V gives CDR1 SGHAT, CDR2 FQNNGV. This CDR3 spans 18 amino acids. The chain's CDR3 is CASSPRGTGARRGYGYTF. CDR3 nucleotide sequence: TGTGCCAGCAGCCCCCGAGGGACAGGAGCACGGAGGGGATATGGCTACACCTTC.

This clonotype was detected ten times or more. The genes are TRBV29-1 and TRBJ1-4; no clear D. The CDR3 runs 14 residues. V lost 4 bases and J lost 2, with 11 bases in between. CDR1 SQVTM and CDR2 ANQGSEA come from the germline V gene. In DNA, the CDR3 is TGCAGCGTTGCGATCATTGGGACTAATGAAAAACTGTTTTTT. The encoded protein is CSVAIIGTNEKLFF.

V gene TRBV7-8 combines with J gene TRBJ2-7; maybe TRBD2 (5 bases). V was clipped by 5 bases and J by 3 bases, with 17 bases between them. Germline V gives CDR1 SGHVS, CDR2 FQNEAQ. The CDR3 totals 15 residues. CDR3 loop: CASSLRTGEYYEQYF. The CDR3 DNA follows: TGTGCCAGCAGCCTCCGGACTGGAGAATACTACGAGCAGTACTTC.

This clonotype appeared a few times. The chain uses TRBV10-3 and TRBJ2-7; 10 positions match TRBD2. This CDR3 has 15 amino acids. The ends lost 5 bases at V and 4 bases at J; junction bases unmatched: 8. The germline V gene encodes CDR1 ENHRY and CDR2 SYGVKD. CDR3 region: CAISSGLADGYEQYF. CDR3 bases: TGTGCCATCAGTTCCGGACTAGCGGACGGATACGAGCAGTACTTC.

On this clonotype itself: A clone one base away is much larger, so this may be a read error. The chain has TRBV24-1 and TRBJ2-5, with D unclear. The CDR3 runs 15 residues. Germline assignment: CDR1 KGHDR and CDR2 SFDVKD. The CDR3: CATSDNRNFQETRYF. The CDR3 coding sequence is TGTGCCACCAGTGATAATCGTAACTTTCAAGAGACCCGGTACTTC.

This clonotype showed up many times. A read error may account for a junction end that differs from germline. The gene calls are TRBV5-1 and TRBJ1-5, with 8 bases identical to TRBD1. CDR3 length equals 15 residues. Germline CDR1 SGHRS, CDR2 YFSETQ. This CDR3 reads CASSLGTGRNQPQHF. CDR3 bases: TGTGCCAGCAGCTTAGGGACAGGCCGGAATCAGCCCCAGCATTTT.

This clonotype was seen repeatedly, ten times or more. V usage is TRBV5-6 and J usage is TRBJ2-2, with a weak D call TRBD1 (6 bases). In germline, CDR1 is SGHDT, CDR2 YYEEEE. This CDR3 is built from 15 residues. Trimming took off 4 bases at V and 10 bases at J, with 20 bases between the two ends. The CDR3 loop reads CASSRVALRQAELFF. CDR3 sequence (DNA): TGTGCCAGCAGCCGGGTCGCCCTGAGACAGGCGGAGCTGTTTTTT.

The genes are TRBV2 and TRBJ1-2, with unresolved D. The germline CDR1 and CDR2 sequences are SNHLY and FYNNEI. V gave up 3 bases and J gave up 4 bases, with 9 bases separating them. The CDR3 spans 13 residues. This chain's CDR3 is CASSDGMGYGYTF. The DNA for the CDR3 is TGTGCCAGCAGTGATGGGATGGGCTATGGCTACACCTTC. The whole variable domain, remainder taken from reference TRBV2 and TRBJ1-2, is EPEVTQTPSHQVTQMGQEVILRCVPISNHLYFYWYRQILGQKVEFLVSFYNNEISEKSEIFDDQFSVERPDGSNFTLKIRSTKLEDSAMYFCASSDGMGYGYTFGSGTRLTVV.